This TCR beta chain stems from a study of blood T cell repertoires in COVID-19. Original processing methods: Estimation of nucleated cell counts was performed using reference gene primer amplification. TCRdb keeps only in-frame clones here, not all; method: immunoSEQ multiplex PCR. V and J calls and clone size are as listed in that table; D and trimming were resolved from the DNA. Among more than 95,000 clones listed, roughly 85% were seen once. V was trimmed by 0 bases and J by 2 bases, leaving 12 bases between them. The V gene's germline CDR1 is SGHDT and CDR2 YYEEEE. The length of the CDR3 is 16 residues.

This clonotype originated in a man between 45 and 60 years old in a cohort sampled during active COVID-19. The sample was peripheral blood. J is TRBJ2-1 and V is TRBV5-6; perhaps TRBD2 as D (5 bases). The CDR3 loop reads CASSLESRTAYNEQFF. CDR3 nucleotides: TGTGCCAGCAGCTTGGAGAGCCGGACTGCCTACAATGAGCAGTTCTTC. Full variable domain (rest looked up from reference TRBV5-6 and TRBJ2-1): DAGVTQSPTHLIKTRGQQVTLRCSPKSGHDTVSWYQQALGQGPQFIFQYYEEEERQRGNFPDRFSGHQFPNYSSELNVNALLLGDSALYLCASSLESRTAYNEQFFGPGTRLTVL.